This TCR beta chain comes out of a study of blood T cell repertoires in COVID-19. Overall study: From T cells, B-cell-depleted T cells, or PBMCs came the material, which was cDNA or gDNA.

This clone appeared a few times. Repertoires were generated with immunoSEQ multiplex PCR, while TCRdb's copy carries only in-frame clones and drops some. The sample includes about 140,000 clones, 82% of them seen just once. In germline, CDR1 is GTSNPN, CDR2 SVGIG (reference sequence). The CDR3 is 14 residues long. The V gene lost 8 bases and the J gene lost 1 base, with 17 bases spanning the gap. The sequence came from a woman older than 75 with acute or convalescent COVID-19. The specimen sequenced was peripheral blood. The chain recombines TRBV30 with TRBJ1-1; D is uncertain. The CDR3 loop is CAQKFGVTNTEAFF. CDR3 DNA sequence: TGTGCCCAGAAGTTTGGAGTAACGAACACTGAAGCTTTCTTT.